The sequence of this TCR beta chain was determined in a study of blood T cell repertoires in COVID-19. Study background: Samples of COVID-19 (acute and convalescent) were obtained from the United States, Italy and Spain. Nucleic acid was either cDNA or gDNA, and it came from T cells, B-cell-depleted T cells, or PBMCs.

V lost 4 bases and J lost 6, with 11 bases in between. The CDR3 has 13 residues. CDR1 is KGHDR and CDR2 is SFDVKD in the germline V gene. Authors' methods: How many nucleated cells were present was estimated from reference gene primer amplification. Profiling relied on immunoSEQ multiplex PCR, and the TCRdb table lists in-frame clones only, not all of them. The V and J calls and clone size come from that table; D and trimming were worked out from the DNA. The sample carries around 270,000 clones, 84% recorded once. The sequenced material came from peripheral blood. The V call is TRBV24-1, the J call TRBJ1-2, with a possible D match to TRBD1 (6 bases). This clonotype originated in a woman aged 40 to 49 who had recovered from COVID-19. The CDR3 spells CATSDRDTHGYTF. The CDR3 region has the DNA TGTGCCACCAGTGACAGGGACACCCATGGCTACACCTTC.